This T cell receptor beta chain was retrieved from a study of molecular identifiers for immune sequencing clone quantification. Study-wide context: The replicates split RNA from about 19,000 or 110,000 naive CD8 cells five ways and sequenced four.

Sorting defined naive CD8 T cells as CD8+CD4-CCR7+CD45RA+. To note about this clonotype: This may be a read error, as it is one base from a much larger clone.

TCRdb reanalysed the PCR reads using MiXCR and keeps one entry per CDR3 protein. Among over 600,000 distinct CDR3 sequences listed, just under 20% were seen once. The source material was naive CD8+ T cells from blood, with Jurkat cell RNA spiked in. Subset reported: FACS-sorted CD8+CD4-CCR7+CD45RA+ naive T cells. The origin of this receptor is a human donor in good health. Some libraries in this study had Jurkat cell RNA spiked in.

The CDR3 nucleotides read TGTGCCAGCACCCCGGGGGATACCGGGGAGCTGTCTTTT. Encoded protein: CASTPGDTGELSF. The chain has TRBV9 and TRBJ2-2, with a possible D match to TRBD2 (6 bases). CDR1 is SGDLS, CDR2 YYNGEE, per germline. CDR3 size: 13 residues.